This TCR beta chain emerged from a study of cytomegalovirus exposure and HLA in healthy donors. The PCR was carried out with 60 Vbeta primers and 13 Jbeta primers. The data were produced by immunoSEQ multiplex PCR, yet TCRdb's version contains in-frame clones alone and is incomplete. The sample lists about 150,000 clones; around 82% were seen once. The CDR3 is 12 residues long. The germline V gene has CDR1 LNHDA and CDR2 SQIVND (reference sequence). Trimming removed 5 bases at V and 9 bases at J, with 13 bases between. The sequencing sample was made of PBMCs. The chain joins TRBV19 to TRBJ1-2, with D maybe TRBD1 (5 bases). The receptor comes from a woman between 50 and 59 years old in good health and CMV-seropositive. DNA of the CDR3: TGTGCCAGTAGTGGCGGGGGAGGGCGCTACACCTTC. It translates to CASSGGGGRYTF.